This section outlines one TCR beta chain sequence together with its context. The V and J ends lost 6 bases and 4 bases respectively, with 13 bases between them. Germline-derived CDR1 and CDR2 are MNHNY and SVGAGI (reference sequence). The CDR3 sequence is 14 residues long. The sample is drawn from a study of T cell changes during pregnancy in multiple sclerosis. Here immunoSEQ multiplex PCR was the method, and the copy in TCRdb shows in-frame clones only, minus some. The repertoire holds 70,000 to 100,000 clones, roughly 91% seen once, with more than 0.9% in the top ten. The sequences come from peripheral blood, collected in the first trimester of pregnancy. The gene calls are TRBV6-6 and TRBJ2-1; perhaps TRBD1 as D (6 bases). The sequence was collected from a female donor with multiple sclerosis, enrolled in a pregnancy study. The CDR3, as DNA: TGTGCCAGCAGGAGTAATGGACAGTACAATGAGCAGTTCTTC. Its translation: CASRSNGQYNEQFF.